This T cell receptor (beta chain) was sequenced in a study of cytomegalovirus exposure and HLA in healthy donors. Study-wide findings and caveats: Investigators reported around 150 TCR beta chains as tied to cytomegalovirus.

This clone occurred once. What it binds is unknown. The V segment lost 7 bases and the J segment 2 bases; nucleotides outside the gene matches: 9. The germline V gene has CDR1 SGHVS and CDR2 FNYEAQ. The CDR3 loop spans 15 amino acids. Here immunoSEQ multiplex PCR was the method, and the copy in TCRdb shows in-frame clones only, minus some. The table shows about 130,000 clones, with roughly 79% occurring only once. This TCR was recovered from a man aged 25 to 40 in good health and CMV-seropositive. V is TRBV7-6 and J is TRBJ2-5; 8 bases agree with TRBD1. The sample was PBMCs. CDR3 nucleotide sequence: TGTGCCAGCACCCGACAGGGGTCCCCTCAAGAGACCCAGTACTTC. It yields the protein CASTRQGSPQETQYF.